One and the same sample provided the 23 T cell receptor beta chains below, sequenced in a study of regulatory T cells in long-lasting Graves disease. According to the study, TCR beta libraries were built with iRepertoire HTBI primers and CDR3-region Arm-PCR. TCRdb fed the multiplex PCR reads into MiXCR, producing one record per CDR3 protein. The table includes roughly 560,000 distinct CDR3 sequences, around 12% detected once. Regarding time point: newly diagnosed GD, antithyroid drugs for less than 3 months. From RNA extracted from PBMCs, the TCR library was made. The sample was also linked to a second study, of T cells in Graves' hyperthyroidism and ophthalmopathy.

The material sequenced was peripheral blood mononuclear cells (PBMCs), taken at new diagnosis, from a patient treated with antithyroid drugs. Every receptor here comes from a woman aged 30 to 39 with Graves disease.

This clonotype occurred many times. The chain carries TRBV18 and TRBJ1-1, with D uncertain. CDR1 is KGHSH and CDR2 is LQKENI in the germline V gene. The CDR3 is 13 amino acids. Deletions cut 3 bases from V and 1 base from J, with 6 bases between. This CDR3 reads CASSPLENTEAFF. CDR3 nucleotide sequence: TGTGCCAGCTCACCCTTGGAGAACACTGAAGCTTTCTTT. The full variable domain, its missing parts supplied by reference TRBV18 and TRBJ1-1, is NAGVMQNPRHLVRRRGQEARLRCSPMKGHSHVYWYRQLPEEGLKFMVYLQKENIIDESGMPKERFSAEFPKEGPSILRIQQVVRGDSAAYFCASSPLENTEAFFGQGTRLTVV.

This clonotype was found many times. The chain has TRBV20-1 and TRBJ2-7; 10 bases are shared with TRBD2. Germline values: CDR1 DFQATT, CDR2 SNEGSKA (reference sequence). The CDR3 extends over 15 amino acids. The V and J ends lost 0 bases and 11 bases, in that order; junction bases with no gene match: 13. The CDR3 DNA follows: TGCAGTGCTAGAGATCCCACTAGCGGGACGGTATTGGAGTACTTC. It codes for CSARDPTSGTVLEYF.

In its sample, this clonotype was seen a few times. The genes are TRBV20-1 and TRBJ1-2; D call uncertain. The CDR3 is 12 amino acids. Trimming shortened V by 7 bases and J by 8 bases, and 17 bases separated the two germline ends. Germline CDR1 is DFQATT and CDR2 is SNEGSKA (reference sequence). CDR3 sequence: CSVRIPLEGYTF. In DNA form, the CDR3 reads TGCAGTGTACGCATTCCACTTGAGGGCTACACCTTC.

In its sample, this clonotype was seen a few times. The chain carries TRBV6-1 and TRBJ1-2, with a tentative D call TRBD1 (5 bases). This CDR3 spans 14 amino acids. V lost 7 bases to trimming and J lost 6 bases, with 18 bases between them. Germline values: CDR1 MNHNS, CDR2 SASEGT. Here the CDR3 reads CASIQKSPGHGYTF. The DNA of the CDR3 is TGTGCCAGCATACAGAAGAGCCCGGGGCATGGCTACACCTTC.

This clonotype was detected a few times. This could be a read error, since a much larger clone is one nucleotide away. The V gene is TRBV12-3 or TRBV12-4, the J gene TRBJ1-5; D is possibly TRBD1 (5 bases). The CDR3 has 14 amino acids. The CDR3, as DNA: TGTGCCAACAGTTTAGGGACTGGGGATCAGCCCCAGCATTTT. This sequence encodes CANSLGTGDQPQHF.

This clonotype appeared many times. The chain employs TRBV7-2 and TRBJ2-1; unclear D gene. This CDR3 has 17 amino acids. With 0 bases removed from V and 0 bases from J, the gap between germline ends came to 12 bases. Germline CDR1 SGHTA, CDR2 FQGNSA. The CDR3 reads CASSLAGTDSSYNEQFF. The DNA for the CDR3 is TGTGCCAGCAGCTTAGCGGGTACTGATAGCTCCTACAATGAGCAGTTCTTC.

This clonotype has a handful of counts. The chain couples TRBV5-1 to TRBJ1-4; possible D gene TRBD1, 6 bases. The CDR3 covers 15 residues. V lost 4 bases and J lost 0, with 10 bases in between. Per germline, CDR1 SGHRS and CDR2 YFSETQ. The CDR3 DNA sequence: TGCGCCAGCAGCCCGACAGGAACAACTAATGAAAAACTGTTTTTT. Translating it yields CASSPTGTTNEKLFF.

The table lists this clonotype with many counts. CDR3 amino acids: CASSLGAGYGYTF. The DNA of the CDR3 is TGTGCCAGCAGTTTGGGTGCCGGCTATGGCTACACCTTC. J is TRBJ1-2 and V is TRBV28, with D unclear. The CDR3 loop spans 13 amino acids. V was clipped by 3 bases and J by 4 bases, with 9 bases between them. Germline V gene sequence: CDR1 MDHEN, CDR2 SYDVKM.

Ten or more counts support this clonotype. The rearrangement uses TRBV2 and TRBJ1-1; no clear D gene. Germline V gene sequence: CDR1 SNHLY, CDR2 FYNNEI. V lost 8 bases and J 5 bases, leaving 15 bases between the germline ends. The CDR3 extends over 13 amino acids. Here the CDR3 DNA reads TGTGCCAGCTCCCGGACTCTGGGGACTGAAGCTTTCTTT. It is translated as CASSRTLGTEAFF.

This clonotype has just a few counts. In DNA form, the CDR3 reads TGCAGTGCTACCCCTTGGGGTGTCGGGGGGACCCAGTACTTC. This codes for CSATPWGVGGTQYF. J is TRBJ2-5 and V is TRBV20-1, with D possibly TRBD2 on 6 matching bases. The V end was cut by 4 bases, the J end by 7 bases, with 19 bases between. The CDR3 consists of 14 residues. Germline CDR1 reads DFQATT; CDR2 reads SNEGSKA (reference sequence).

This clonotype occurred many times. DNA for the CDR3: TGTGCCAGCAGTCTGGGGGCACAGAACTCCTACGAGCAGTACTTC. Translation: CASSLGAQNSYEQYF. This chain joins TRBV6-1 and TRBJ2-7; TRBD1 is a possible D gene (6 bases). The CDR3 is 15 amino acids. Trimming shortened V by 5 bases and J by 0 bases, and 14 bases separated the two germline ends. Germline-derived CDR1 and CDR2 are MNHNS and SASEGT.

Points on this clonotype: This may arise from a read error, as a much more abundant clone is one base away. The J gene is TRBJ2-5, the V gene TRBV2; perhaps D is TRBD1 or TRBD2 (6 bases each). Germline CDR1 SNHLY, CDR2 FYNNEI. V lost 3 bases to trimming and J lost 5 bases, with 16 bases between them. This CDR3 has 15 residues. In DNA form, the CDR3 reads TGTGCCAGCAGTGACAAGAATAGGGGGAGGGAGACCCAGTACTTC. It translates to CASSDKNRGRETQYF.

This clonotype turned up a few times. CDR3 coding DNA: TGTGCCAGCAGCTTAGTCTCGGGGGGCGCGGATGGCTACACCTTC. It is translated as CASSLVSGGADGYTF. The chain recombines TRBV7-2 with TRBJ1-2; D perhaps matches TRBD1 (6 bases). The CDR3 loop spans 15 amino acids. Per the germline V gene, CDR1 is SGHTA and CDR2 is FQGNSA. V dropped 1 base and J dropped 6 bases, with 15 bases sitting between them.

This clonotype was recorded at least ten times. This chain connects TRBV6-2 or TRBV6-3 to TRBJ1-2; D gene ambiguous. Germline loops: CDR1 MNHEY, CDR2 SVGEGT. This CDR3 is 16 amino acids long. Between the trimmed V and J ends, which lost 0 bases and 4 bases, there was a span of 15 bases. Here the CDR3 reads CASSYSGGSMGYGYTF. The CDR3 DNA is TGTGCCAGCAGTTACTCGGGTGGCTCCATGGGCTATGGCTACACCTTC.

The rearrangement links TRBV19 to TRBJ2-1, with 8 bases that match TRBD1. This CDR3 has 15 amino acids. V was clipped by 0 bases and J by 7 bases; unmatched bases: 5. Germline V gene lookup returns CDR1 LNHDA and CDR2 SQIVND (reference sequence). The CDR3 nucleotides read TGTGCCAGTAGTATAGACAGGGGGCAGGTAAATGAGCAGTTCTTC. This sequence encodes CASSIDRGQVNEQFF.

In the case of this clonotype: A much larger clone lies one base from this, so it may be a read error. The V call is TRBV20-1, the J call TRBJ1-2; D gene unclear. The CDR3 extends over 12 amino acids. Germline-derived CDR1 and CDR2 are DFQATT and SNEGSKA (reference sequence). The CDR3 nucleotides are TGCAGTGCTAGAGATCGTGTTGGTGGCCACACCTTC. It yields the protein CSARDRVGGHTF.

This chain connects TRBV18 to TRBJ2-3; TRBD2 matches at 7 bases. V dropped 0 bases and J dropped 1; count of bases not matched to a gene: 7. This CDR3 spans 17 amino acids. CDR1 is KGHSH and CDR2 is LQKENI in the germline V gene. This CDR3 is CASSPPTSPRGTDTQYF. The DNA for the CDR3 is TGTGCCAGCTCACCACCGACTAGCCCAAGGGGCACAGATACGCAGTATTTT.

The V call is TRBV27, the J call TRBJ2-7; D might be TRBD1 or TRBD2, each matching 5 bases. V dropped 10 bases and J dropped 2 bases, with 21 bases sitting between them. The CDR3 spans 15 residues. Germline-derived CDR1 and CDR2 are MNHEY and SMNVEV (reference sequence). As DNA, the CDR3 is TGTGCCACCTCCGGTTTAGGGGACGTAGCCTACGAGCAGTACTTC. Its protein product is CATSGLGDVAYEQYF.

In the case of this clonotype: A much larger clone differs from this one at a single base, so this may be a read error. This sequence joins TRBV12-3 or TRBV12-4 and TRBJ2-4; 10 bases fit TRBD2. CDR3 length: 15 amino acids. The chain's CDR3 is CASSSRASGRDEQLF. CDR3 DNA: TGTGCCAGCAGTTCAAGGGCTAGCGGGAGAGATGAGCAGCTCTTC.

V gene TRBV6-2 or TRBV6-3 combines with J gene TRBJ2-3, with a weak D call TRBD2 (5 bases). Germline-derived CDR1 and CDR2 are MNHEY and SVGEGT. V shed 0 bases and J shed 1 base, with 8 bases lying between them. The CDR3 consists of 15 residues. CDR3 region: CASSYSAEGTDTQYF. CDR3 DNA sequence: TGTGCCAGCAGTTACTCGGCGGAGGGCACAGATACGCAGTATTTT.

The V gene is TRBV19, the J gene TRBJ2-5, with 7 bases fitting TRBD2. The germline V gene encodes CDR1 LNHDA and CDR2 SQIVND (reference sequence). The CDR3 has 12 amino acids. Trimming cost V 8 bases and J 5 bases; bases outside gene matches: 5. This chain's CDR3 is CASSAGAETQYF. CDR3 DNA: TGTGCCAGTTCCGCGGGAGCGGAGACCCAGTACTTC.

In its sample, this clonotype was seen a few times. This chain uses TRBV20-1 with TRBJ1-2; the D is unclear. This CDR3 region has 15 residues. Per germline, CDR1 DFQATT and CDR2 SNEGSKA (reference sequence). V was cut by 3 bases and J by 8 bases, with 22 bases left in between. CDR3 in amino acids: CSASPPGPQMGGYTF. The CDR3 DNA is TGCAGTGCTAGTCCCCCCGGGCCCCAGATGGGGGGCTACACCTTC.

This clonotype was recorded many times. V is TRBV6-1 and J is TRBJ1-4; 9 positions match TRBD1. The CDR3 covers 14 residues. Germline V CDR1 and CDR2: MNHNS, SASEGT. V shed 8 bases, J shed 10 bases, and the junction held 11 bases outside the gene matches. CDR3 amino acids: CASAVGDREGKLFF. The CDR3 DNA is TGTGCCAGCGCCGTCGGGGACAGGGAAGGAAAACTGTTTTTT.